Presented here are 6 T cell receptor beta chains from one specimen sequenced in a study of STAT3 mutations in large granular lymphocyte leukemia (dated by TCRdb to 2018 to 2020). What the study reported, not specific to this receptor: At least one immunodominant TCRbeta clonotype was identified in every T-LGLL patient, and multiple immunodominant subclonotypes were identified in about half of the T-LGLL patients.

Libraries were constructed by the immunoSEQ multiplex PCR assay. The clones in this table, taken by TCRdb from immuneACCESS, are in-frame only. Not every clone is retained; where verified, under half of the shortfall comes from an unresolved V gene, and the cause of the rest is unknown. This sample has about 5,700 clones in its table, and under 85% of those were observed once. The ten most abundant clones make up about four fifths of the sample. These TCRs' antigens remain unknown. The material sequenced was peripheral blood mononuclear cells. Source of these receptors: a man in his forties or fifties with T-cell large granular lymphocyte leukemia. Some clones in this sample may be carry-over from other donors' samples. The age is the age at diagnosis.

This chain uses TRBV7-1 with TRBJ2-6; no definite D call. TRBV7-1 is flagged as an ORF with uncertain function. Trimming left V 5 bases short and J 5 bases short, with 22 bases between. This CDR3 comprises 18 residues. CDR3 DNA sequence: TGTGCCAGCAGCCCCGGACGTCACGAGCAAAGTCGGGCCAACGTCCTGACTTTC. It translates to CASSPGRHEQSRANVLTF.

The chain combines TRBV9 with TRBJ2-3; D unresolved. Germline V CDR1 and CDR2: SGDLS, YYNGEE. V was trimmed by 5 bases and J by 1 base, leaving 2 bases between them. This CDR3 spans 11 amino acids. The CDR3 sequence is CASRGTDTQYF. The CDR3 DNA is TGTGCCAGCAGGGGCACAGATACGCAGTATTTT.

The chain joins TRBV7-8 to TRBJ2-1; D is perhaps TRBD1 (6 bases). Looked up from germline, CDR1 is SGHVS and CDR2 is FQNEAQ. The CDR3 loop spans 14 amino acids. V lost 3 bases and J lost 0, with 6 bases in between. The CDR3 nucleotides read TGTGCCAGCAGCTTGGGACACTCCTACAATGAGCAGTTCTTC. Translated, it gives CASSLGHSYNEQFF.

This clone appeared a few times. Germline is not matched at one junction end, which may reflect a read error. V gene TRBV7-7 combines with J gene TRBJ1-4; the D is unclear. Per the germline V gene, CDR1 is SSHAT and CDR2 is FNYEAQ (reference sequence). This CDR3 region has 13 residues. The CDR3 DNA sequence: TGTGCTAGCAGCCCCGGACGGAGTGAAAAACTGTTTTTT. This translates into CASSPGRSEKLFF.

This clone was picked up a small number of times. The CDR3 bases are TGTGCCAGCAGTCCTTGGGGACAGGGAATCGACACCATATATTTT. This gives the protein CASSPWGQGIDTIYF. The genes are TRBV28 and TRBJ1-3, with 9 bases identical to TRBD1. The CDR3 loop spans 15 amino acids. From germline, CDR1 is MDHEN and CDR2 SYDVKM. The ends lost 5 bases at V and 8 bases at J; junction bases unmatched: 10.

The V call is TRBV23-1, the J call TRBJ2-1, with D possibly TRBD2 on 6 matching bases. TRBV23-1 is labeled an ORF, and its function is uncertain. With 7 bases removed from V and 5 bases from J, the gap between germline ends came to 18 bases. CDR3 length: 15 amino acids. The CDR3 DNA follows: TGCGCCAGCAAAATAGGTAGGTCGGGGGACAATGAGCAGTTCTTC. Translated: CASKIGRSGDNEQFF.